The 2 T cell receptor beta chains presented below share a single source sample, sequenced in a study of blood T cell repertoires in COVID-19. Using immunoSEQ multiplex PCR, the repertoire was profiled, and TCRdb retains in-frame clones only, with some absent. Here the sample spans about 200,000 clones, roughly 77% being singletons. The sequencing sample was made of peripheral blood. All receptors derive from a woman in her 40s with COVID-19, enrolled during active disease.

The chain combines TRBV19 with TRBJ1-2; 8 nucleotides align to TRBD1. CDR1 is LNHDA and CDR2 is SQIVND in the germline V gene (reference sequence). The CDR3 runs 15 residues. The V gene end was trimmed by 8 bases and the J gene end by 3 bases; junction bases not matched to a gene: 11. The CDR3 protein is CASVRDRNSDYGYTF. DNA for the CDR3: TGTGCCAGTGTTAGGGACAGGAATTCGGACTATGGCTACACCTTC.

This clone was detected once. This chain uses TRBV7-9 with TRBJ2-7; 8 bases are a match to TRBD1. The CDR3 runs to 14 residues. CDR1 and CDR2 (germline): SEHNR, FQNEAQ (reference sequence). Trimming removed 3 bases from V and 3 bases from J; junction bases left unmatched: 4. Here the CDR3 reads CASSFSDRDYEQYF. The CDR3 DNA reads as TGTGCCAGCAGCTTTTCGGACAGGGACTACGAGCAGTACTTC.